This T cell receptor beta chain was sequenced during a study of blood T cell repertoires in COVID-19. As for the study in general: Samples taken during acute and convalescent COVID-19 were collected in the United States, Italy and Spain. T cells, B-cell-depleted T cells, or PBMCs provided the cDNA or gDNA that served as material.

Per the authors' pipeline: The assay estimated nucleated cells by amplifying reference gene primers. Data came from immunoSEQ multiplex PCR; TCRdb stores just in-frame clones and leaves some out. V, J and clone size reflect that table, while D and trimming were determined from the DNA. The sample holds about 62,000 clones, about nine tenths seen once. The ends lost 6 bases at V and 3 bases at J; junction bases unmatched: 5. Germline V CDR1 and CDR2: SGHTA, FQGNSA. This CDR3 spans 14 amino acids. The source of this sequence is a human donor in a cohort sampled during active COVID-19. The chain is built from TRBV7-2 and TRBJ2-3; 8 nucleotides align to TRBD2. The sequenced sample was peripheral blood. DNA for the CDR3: TGTGCCAGCAGGACCGGGGGGGGAACAGATACGCAGTATTTT. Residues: CASRTGGGTDTQYF.